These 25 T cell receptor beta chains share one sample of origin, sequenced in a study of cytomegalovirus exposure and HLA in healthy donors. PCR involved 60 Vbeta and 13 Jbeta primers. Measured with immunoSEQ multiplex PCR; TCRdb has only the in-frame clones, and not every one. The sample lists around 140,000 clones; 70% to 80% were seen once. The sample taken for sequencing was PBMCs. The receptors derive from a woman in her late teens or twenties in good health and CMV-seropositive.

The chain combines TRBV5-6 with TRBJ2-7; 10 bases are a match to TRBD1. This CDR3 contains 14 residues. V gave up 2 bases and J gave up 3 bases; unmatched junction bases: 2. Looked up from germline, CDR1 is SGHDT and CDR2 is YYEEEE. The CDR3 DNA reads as TGTGCCAGCAGCTTCGGGACAGGGGACTACGAGCAGTACTTC. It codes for CASSFGTGDYEQYF.

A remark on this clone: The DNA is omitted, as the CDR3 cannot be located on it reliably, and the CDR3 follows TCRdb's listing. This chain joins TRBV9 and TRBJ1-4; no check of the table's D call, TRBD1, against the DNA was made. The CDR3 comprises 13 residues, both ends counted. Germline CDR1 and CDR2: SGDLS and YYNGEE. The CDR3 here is CASSVGQGTGVFF.

In nucleotides, the CDR3 is TGCGCCAGCAGCTTGGGACAGGGGCCCCAGTATTTT. Protein: CASSLGQGPQYF. The chain combines TRBV5-1 with TRBJ2-3; 8 positions match TRBD1. This CDR3 region has 12 residues. V shed 0 bases and J 12 bases; nucleotides not matched to a gene: 3. Germline CDR1 SGHRS, CDR2 YFSETQ. Supplemented by reference TRBV5-1 and TRBJ2-3, the full variable domain reads KAGVTQTPRYLIKTRGQQVTLSCSPISGHRSVSWYQQTPGQGLQFLFEYFSETQRNKGNFPGRFSGRQFSNSRSEMNVSTLELGDSALYLCASSLGQGPQYFGPGTRLTVL.

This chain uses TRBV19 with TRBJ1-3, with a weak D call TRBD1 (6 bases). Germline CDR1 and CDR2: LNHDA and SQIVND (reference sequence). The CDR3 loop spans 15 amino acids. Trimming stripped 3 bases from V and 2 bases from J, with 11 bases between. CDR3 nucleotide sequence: TGTGCCAGTAGTATTGCACAGGGAACTGGAAACACCATATATTTT. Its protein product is CASSIAQGTGNTIYF. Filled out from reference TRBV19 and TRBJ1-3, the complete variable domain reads DGGITQSPKYLFRKEGQNVTLSCEQNLNHDAMYWYRQDPGQGLRLIYYSQIVNDFQKGDIAEGYSVSREKKESFPLTVTSAQKNPTAFYLCASSIAQGTGNTIYFGEGSWLTVV.

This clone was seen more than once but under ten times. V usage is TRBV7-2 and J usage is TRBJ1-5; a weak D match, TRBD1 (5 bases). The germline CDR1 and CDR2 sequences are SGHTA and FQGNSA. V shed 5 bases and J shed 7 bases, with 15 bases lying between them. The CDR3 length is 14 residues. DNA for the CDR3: TGTGCCAGCAGCCCCTCGCAGGGCGTGCAGCCCCAGCATTTT. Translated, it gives CASSPSQGVQPQHF.

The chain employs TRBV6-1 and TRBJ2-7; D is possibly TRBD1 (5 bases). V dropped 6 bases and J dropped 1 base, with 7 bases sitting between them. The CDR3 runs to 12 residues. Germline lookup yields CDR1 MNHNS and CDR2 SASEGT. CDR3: CASRTVSYEQYF. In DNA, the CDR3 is TGTGCCAGCAGGACAGTATCCTACGAGCAGTACTTC.

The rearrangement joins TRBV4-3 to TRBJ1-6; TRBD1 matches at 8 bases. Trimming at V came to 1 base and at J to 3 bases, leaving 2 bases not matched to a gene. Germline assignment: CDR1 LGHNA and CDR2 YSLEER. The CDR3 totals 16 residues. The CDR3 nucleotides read TGCGCCAGCAGCCAAGCCGGACAGGGCTATAATTCACCCCTCCACTTT. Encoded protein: CASSQAGQGYNSPLHF.

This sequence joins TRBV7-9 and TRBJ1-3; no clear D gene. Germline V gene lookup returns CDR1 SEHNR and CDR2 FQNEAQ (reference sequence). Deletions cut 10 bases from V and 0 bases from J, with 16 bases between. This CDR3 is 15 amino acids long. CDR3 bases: TGTGCCACCCAAAGAGGGCTCCTCTCTGGAAACACCATATATTTT. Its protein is CATQRGLLSGNTIYF.

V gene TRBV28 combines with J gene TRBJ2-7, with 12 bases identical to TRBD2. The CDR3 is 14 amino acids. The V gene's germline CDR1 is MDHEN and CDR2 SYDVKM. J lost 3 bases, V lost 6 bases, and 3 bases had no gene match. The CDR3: CASSPSGGGYEQYF. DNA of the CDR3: TGTGCCAGCAGCCCTAGCGGGGGGGGCTACGAGCAGTACTTC.

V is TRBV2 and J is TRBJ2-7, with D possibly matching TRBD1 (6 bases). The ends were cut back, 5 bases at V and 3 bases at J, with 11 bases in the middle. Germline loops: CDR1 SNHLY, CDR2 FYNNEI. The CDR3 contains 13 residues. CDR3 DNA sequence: TGTGCCAGCAGTCGGGACACAGACTACGAGCAGTACTTC. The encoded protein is CASSRDTDYEQYF.

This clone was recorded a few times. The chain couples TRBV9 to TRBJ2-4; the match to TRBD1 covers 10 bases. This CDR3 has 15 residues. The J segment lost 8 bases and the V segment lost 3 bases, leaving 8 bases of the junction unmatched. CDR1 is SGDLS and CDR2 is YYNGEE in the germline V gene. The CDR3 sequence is CASSGGTGAGDIQYF. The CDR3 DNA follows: TGTGCCAGCAGCGGCGGGACAGGGGCAGGGGACATTCAGTACTTC.

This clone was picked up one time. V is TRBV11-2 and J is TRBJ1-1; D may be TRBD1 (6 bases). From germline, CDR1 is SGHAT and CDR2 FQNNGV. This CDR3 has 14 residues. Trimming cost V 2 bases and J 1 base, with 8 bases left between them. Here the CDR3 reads CASSLNRANTEAFF. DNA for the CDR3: TGTGCCAGCAGCTTAAACAGGGCGAACACTGAAGCTTTCTTT. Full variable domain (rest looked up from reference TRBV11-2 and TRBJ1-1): EAGVAQSPRYKIIEKRQSVAFWCNPISGHATLYWYQQILGQGPKLLIQFQNNGVVDDSQLPKDRFSAERLKGVDSTLKIQPAKLEDSAVYLCASSLNRANTEAFFGQGTRLTVV.

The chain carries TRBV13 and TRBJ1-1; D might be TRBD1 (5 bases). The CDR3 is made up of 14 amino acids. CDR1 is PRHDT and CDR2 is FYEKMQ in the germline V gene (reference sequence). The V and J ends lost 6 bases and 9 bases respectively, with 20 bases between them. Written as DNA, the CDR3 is TGTGCCAGCAGATCCGGACATGTCCTTCCTCAAGCTTTCTTT. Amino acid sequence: CASRSGHVLPQAFF.

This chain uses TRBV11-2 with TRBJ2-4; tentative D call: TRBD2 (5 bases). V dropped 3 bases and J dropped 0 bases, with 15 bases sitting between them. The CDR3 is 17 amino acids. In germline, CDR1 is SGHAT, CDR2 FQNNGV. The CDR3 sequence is CASSFLSGEGAKNIQYF. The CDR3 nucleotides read TGTGCCAGCAGCTTTCTTTCGGGTGAGGGAGCCAAAAACATTCAGTACTTC.

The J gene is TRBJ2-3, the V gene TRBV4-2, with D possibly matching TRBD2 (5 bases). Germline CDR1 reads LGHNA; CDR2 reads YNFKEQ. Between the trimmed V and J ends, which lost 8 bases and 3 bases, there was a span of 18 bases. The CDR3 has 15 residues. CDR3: CASGRSAVGTDTQYF. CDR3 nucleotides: TGTGCCAGCGGACGTAGCGCCGTTGGGACAGATACGCAGTATTTT.

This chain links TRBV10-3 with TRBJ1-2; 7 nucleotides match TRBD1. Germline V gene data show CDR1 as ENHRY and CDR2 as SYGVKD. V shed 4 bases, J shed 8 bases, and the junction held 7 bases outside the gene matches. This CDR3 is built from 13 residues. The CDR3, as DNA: TGTGCCATCAGTGCCCTACAGGGGAACGGCTACACCTTC. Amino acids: CAISALQGNGYTF.

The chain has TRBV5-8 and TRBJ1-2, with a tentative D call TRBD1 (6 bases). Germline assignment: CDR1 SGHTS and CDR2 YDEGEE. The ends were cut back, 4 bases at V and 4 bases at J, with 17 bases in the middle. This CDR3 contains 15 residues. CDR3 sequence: CASSTRRQDRYGYTF. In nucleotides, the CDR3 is TGTGCCAGCAGCACCAGAAGACAGGACCGCTATGGCTACACCTTC.

In DNA, the CDR3 is TGTGCCAGTAGTATAGAGGATAGCGGACGCTCCTACAATGAGCAGTTCTTC. It yields the protein CASSIEDSGRSYNEQFF. The gene calls are TRBV19 and TRBJ2-1; TRBD2 is a possible D gene (6 bases). V lost 0 bases and J 0 bases, leaving 12 bases between the germline ends. The CDR3 is made up of 17 amino acids. Germline CDR1 is LNHDA and CDR2 is SQIVND (reference sequence).

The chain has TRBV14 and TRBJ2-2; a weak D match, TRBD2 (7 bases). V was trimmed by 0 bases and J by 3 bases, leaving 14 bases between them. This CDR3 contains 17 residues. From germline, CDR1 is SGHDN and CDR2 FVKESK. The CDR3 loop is CASSQEEGGMYTGELFF. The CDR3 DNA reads TGTGCCAGCAGCCAAGAAGAGGGGGGGATGTACACCGGGGAGCTGTTTTTT.

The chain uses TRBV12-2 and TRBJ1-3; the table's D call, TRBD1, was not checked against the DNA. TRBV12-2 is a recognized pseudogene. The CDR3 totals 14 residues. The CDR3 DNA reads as TGTGCAAGTCGCCAGACAGAGGAGGGAAACACCATATATTTT. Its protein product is CASRQTEEGNTIYF.

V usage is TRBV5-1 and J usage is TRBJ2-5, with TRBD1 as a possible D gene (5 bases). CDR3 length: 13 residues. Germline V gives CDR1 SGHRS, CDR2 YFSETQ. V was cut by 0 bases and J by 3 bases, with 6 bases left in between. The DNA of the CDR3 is TGCGCCAGCAGCTTGGCAGGGAAAGAGACCCAGTACTTC. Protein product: CASSLAGKETQYF. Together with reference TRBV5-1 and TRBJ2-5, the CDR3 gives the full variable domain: KAGVTQTPRYLIKTRGQQVTLSCSPISGHRSVSWYQQTPGQGLQFLFEYFSETQRNKGNFPGRFSGRQFSNSRSEMNVSTLELGDSALYLCASSLAGKETQYFGPGTRLLVL.

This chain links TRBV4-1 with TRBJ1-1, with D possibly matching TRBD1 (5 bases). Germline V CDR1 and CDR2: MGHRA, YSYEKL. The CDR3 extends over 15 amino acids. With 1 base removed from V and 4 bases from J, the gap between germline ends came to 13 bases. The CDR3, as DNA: TGCGCCAGCAGCCAAGGCGAGGGGAGGGCCACTGAAGCTTTCTTT. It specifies CASSQGEGRATEAFF.

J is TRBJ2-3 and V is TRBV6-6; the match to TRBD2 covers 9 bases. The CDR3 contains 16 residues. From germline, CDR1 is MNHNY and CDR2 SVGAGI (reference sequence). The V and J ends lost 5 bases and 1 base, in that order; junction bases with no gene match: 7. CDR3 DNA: TGTGCCAGCAGTCGCGGGGTAGCGGGGGGCACAGATACGCAGTATTTT. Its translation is CASSRGVAGGTDTQYF.

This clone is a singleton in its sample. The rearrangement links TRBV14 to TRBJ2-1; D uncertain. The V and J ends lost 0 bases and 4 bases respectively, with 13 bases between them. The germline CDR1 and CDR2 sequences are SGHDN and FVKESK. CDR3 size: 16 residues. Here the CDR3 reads CASSQDPSDSYNEQFF. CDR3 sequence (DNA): TGTGCCAGCAGCCAAGATCCATCCGACTCGTACAATGAGCAGTTCTTC.

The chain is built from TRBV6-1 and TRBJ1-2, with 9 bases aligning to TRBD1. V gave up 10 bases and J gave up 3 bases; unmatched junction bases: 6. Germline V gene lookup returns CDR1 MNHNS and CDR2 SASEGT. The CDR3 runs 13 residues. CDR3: CATRDRDYYGYTF. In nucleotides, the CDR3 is TGTGCCACCCGGGACAGGGATTACTATGGCTACACCTTC.